This T cell receptor (beta chain) emerged from a study of T-cell reconstitution after alpha-beta-depleted transplantation in children. It was with unique molecular identifiers that the TCRbeta library was prepared. Using its own MiXCR run on the PCR reads, TCRdb lists one record per CDR3 protein. Seen here are about 300,000 distinct CDR3 sequences, 10% observed once, and the top ten hold over 6%. V was clipped by 1 base and J by 1 base, with 5 bases between them. CDR1 is SGDLS, CDR2 YYNGEE, per germline. The CDR3 is 14 residues long. Findings and caveats of the study: Elevated TCRbeta diversity at day 60 was traced, in some patients, to surviving recipient T cells and thymic progenitors. Reportedly, roughly two months post-transplant, alpha-beta T cells arose from several hundred expanded graft clones.

The table lists this clonotype with many counts. Its matching antigen is unknown. Sample: PBMCs, taken before TCRalphabeta/CD19-depleted stem cell transplant. This receptor was identified in a boy less than two years old with acute myeloid leukemia, due to receive a stem cell transplant. The V call is TRBV9, the J call TRBJ2-2; D is uncertain. CDR3 nucleotides: TGTGCCAGCAGCGTATTTGGGAACACCGGGGAGCTGTTTTTT. This encodes CASSVFGNTGELFF.